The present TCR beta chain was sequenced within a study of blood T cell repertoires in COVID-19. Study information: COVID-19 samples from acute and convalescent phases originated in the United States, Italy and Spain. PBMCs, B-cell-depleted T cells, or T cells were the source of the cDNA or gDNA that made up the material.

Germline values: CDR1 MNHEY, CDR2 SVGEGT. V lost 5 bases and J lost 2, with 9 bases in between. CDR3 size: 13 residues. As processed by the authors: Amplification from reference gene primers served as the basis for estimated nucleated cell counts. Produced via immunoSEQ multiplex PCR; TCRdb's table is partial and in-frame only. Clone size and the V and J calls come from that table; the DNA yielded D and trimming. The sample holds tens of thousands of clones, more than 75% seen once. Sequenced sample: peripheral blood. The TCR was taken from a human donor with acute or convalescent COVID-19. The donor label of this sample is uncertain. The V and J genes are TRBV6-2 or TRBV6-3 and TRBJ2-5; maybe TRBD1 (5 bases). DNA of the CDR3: TGTGCCAGCAGTAGACAGTCGCAAGAGACCCAGTACTTC. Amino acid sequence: CASSRQSQETQYF.